This T cell receptor (beta chain) appears in the sequencing data of a study of blood T cells in healthy people across ages. The study's findings and limits: Long-lived donors had more naive CD4+ cells and higher diversity than aged donors.

The ends were cut back, 4 bases at V and 0 bases at J, with 24 bases in the middle. This CDR3 spans 18 amino acids. Per the germline V gene, CDR1 is DFQATT and CDR2 is SNEGSKA (reference sequence). Next came a second PCR, run for about 6 to 11 cycles, which used a sample-barcoded 5' primer along with a J-beta primer mix. TCRdb reanalysed the 5' RACE reads using MiXCR and keeps one entry per CDR3 protein. This repertoire shows about 970,000 distinct CDR3 sequences, about 53% found once; its top ten account for roughly a fifth. There are a few counts of this clonotype. The antigen remains undetermined. Sequenced sample: blood. The receptor comes from a woman aged 55-69 years in good health. This rearrangement joins TRBV20-1 to TRBJ2-5; TRBD1 might be the D (6 bases). The CDR3 DNA reads as TGCAGTGCTAAGTCCATTCTGAGACCAGGACAGTACCAAGAGACCCAGTACTTC. Amino acid sequence: CSAKSILRPGQYQETQYF.